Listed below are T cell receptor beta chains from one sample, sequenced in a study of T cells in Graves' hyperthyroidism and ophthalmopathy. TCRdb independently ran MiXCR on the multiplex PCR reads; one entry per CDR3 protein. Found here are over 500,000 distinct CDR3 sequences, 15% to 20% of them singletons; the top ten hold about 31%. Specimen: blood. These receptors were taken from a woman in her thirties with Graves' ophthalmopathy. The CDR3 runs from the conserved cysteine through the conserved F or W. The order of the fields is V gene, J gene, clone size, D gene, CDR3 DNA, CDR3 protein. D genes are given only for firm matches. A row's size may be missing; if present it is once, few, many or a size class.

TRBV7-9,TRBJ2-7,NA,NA,TGTGCCAGCAGCTTAGCATGGGGAGCCAACGAGCAGTACTTC,CASSLAWGANEQYF
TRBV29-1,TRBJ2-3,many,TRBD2,TGCAGCGTTGACTGGGTTCTAGCGGGAGCGTCAGATACGCAGTATTTT,CSVDWVLAGASDTQYF
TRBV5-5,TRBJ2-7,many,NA,TGTGCCAGCAGGCAAACAGGGTTCGGCTACGAGCAGTACTTC,CASRQTGFGYEQYF
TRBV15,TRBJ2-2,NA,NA,TGTGCCACCAGCAGAGTGCCCGGGGAGCTGTTTTTT,CATSRVPGELFF
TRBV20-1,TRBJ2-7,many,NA,TGCAGTGCTAGGAGACCGGACGCCCTCTCCTACGAGCAGTACTTC,CSARRPDALSYEQYF
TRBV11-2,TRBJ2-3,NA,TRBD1,TGTGCCAGCAGCTTTACCGGGACAGCCGGGGCAGATACGCAGTATTTT,CASSFTGTAGADTQYF
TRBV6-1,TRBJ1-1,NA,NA,TGTGCCAGCAGTGAAATTGGTGGCAGTTTGAACACTGAAGCTTTCTTT,CASSEIGGSLNTEAFF
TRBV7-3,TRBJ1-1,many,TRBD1,TGTGCCAGCAGCTTAAAGCAGGGGGGTACTGAAGCTTTCTTT,CASSLKQGGTEAFF
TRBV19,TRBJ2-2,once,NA,TGTGCCAGTACTTGGGGGTGGCCCATGAGTTTCGGGGAGCTGTTTTTT,CASTWGWPMSFGELFF
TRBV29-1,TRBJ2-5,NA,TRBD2,TGCAGCGTTGAGGGACTAGCGGGAGGTGGAGACCAAGAGACCCAGTACTTC,CSVEGLAGGGDQETQYF
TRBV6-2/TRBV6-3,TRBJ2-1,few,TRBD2,TGTGCCAGCAGTTTACTAGCGGGAGGTCATGAGCAGTTCTTC,CASSLLAGGHEQFF
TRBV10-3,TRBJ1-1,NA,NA,TGTGCCATCAGTGAAAAGCTCCAGGGAAACACTGAAGCTTTCTTT,CAISEKLQGNTEAFF
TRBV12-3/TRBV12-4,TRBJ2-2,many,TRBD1,TGTGCCAGCACCCGGACAGGGTGGACCGGGGAGCTGTTTTTT,CASTRTGWTGELFF
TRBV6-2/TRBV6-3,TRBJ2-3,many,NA,TGTGCCAGCAGCTTGGAAGACAGACGCACAGATACGCAGTATTTT,CASSLEDRRTDTQYF
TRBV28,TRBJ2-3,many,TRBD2,TGTGCCAGCAGTTTCCGACTAGCCCTGCATACGCAGTATTTT,CASSFRLALHTQYF
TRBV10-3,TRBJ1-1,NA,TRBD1,TGTGCCATCAGTGAGTCATGGGGGCGTCAAGACAGGGGCGCCACTGAAGCTTTCTTT,CAISESWGRQDRGATEAFF
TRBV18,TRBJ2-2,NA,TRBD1,TGTGCCAGCTCACCACTCCGACAGGGCGGCGCCGGGGAGCTGTTTTTT,CASSPLRQGGAGELFF
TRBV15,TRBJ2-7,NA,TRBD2,TGTGCCACCAGCGTCGGACGGGGGGGGTCCTACGAGCAGTACTTC,CATSVGRGGSYEQYF
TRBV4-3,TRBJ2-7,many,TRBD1,TGCGCCAGCAGCCCCGGGACAGCCGACTACGAGCAGTACTTC,CASSPGTADYEQYF
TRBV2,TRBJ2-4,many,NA,TGTGCCAGCTCTGTTACTAGGCACAAAAACATTCAGTACTTC,CASSVTRHKNIQYF
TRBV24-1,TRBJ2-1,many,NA,TGTGCCACCAGTGAGGTGGGACTTTCCTACAATGAGCAGTTCTTC,CATSEVGLSYNEQFF
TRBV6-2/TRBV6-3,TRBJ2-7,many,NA,TGTGCCAGCAGTTACGGACAGCTCTCCGAGCAGTACTTC,CASSYGQLSEQYF
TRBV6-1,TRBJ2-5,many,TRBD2,TGTGCCAGCACCCCCCTACCCCCAACTAGCGGGAAGGGGTTTGCGGAGACCCAGTACTTC,CASTPLPPTSGKGFAETQYF
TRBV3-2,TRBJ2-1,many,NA,TGTGCCAGCAGCCAAGAAAGGGCTAGTCGGGGGAATGAGCAGTTCTTC,CASSQERASRGNEQFF
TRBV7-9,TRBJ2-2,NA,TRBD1,TGTGCCAGCAGCCCGGACAGGGGGCAATCGCCCGGGGAGCTGTTTTTT,CASSPDRGQSPGELFF
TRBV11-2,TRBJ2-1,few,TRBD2,TGTGCCAGCAGCTTAGATCGGCTAGCGGGACCCCAGTTCTTC,CASSLDRLAGPQFF
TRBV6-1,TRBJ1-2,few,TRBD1,TGTGCCAGCTCGGAGGGGGCGAGCTATGGCTACACCTTC,CASSEGASYGYTF
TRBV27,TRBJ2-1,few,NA,TGTGCCAGCAGTTGGGTAGCGGACGACAATGAGCAGTTCTTC,CASSWVADDNEQFF
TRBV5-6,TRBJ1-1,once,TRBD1,TGTGCCAGCAGCCCGGATCGACAGGGGGGGAAGAACACTGAAGCTTTCTTT,CASSPDRQGGKNTEAFF
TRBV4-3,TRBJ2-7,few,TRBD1,TGCGCCAGCAGCCAAGATAGTTCCGGGACAGGCTATGAGCAGTACTTC,CASSQDSSGTGYEQYF
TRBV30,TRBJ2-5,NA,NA,TGTGCCTGGAGCCCCGGACTACAAGAGACCCAGTACTTC,CAWSPGLQETQYF
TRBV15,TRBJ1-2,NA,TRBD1,TGTGCCACCAGCAGTGACCCGGGCAGGGGGCAGGGCTACACCTTC,CATSSDPGRGQGYTF
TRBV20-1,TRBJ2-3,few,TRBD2,TGCAGTGCTAGTCAGACTAGCGGGGGACTCACAGATACGCAGTATTTT,CSASQTSGGLTDTQYF
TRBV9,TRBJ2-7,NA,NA,TGTGCCAGCGCTCGGGCGGGGACCGAGCAGTACTTC,CASARAGTEQYF
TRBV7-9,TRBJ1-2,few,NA,TGTGCCAGCAGCTTAGCGGACCCAAGGGCGCGGGGCTACACCTTC,CASSLADPRARGYTF
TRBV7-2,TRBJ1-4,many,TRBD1,TGTGCCAGCAGCCCACGGACAGGGTCTAATGAAAAACTGTTTTTT,CASSPRTGSNEKLFF
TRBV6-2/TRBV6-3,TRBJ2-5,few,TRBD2,TGTGCCAGCAACTTAGCGGGAGTATACACCCAGTACTTC,CASNLAGVYTQYF
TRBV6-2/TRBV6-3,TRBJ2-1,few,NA,TGTGCCAGCAGTTACGGGCTAGCCCTCTACAATGAGCAGTTCTTC,CASSYGLALYNEQFF
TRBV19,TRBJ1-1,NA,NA,TGTGCCAGTAGTATGAGGGTAGCCGGGGAGGTGGACACTGAAGCTTTCTTT,CASSMRVAGEVDTEAFF
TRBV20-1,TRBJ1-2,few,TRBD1,TGCAGTGCTAACGACAGGGGGCTCACTAACTATGGCTACACCTTC,CSANDRGLTNYGYTF
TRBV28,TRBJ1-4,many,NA,TGTGCCAGCAGTTTATCCCAGTCCTGGGGTGAAAAACTGTTTTTT,CASSLSQSWGEKLFF
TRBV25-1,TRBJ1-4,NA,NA,TGTGCCAGCAGTGCCGCGAACCAGGGGTTAGGGATCGAAAAACTGTTTTTT,CASSAANQGLGIEKLFF
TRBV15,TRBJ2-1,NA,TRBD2,TGTGCCACCAGCAGAGATCTCAGTAGCGGGATTAACAATGAGCAGTTCTTC,CATSRDLSSGINNEQFF
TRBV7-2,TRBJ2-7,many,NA,TGTGCCAGCAGCCCTGTCCCCAGACTCTACGAGCAGTACTTC,CASSPVPRLYEQYF
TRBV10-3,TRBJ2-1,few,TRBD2,TGTGCCATCAGTGATGGCGGGAGGACCAATGAGCAGTTCTTC,CAISDGGRTNEQFF
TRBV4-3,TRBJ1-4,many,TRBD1,TGCGCCAGCAGCCACGGGACAGCTAATGAAAAACTGTTTTTT,CASSHGTANEKLFF
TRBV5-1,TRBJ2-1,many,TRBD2,TGCGCCAGCAGAGGGAGCGGGATTTACAATGAGCAGTTCTTC,CASRGSGIYNEQFF
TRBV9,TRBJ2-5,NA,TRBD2,TGTGCCAGCAGCGTAGCTGGAGGGAGGGACCAAGAGACCCAGTACTTC,CASSVAGGRDQETQYF